The 27 T cell receptor beta chains reported below all come from one sample, sequenced in a study of T cell responses to AZD1222 COVID-19 vaccine. Here immunoSEQ multiplex PCR was the method, and the copy in TCRdb shows in-frame clones only, minus some. The sample includes more than 90,000 clones, around 83% of them seen just once. The sequencing used peripheral blood, collected 28 days after the second AZD1222 dose. These receptors came from an adult who received the AZD1222 COVID-19 vaccine.

This rearrangement joins TRBV7-2 to TRBJ1-1; weak D call: TRBD1 (6 bases). Germline-derived CDR1 and CDR2 are SGHTA and FQGNSA. The CDR3 is 13 amino acids. Trimming pared 5 bases from V and 5 bases from J, leaving 12 bases between. CDR3: CASSMGGATEAFF. CDR3 in DNA: TGTGCCAGCAGCATGGGGGGGGCGACTGAAGCTTTCTTT.

This clone is a singleton in its sample. The J gene is TRBJ2-5, the V gene TRBV6-5, with D possibly matching TRBD2 (5 bases). Germline CDR1 and CDR2: MNHEY and SVGAGI. V was pared by 2 bases and J by 5 bases, with 15 bases between. This CDR3 comprises 15 residues. In DNA, the CDR3 is TGTGCCAGCAGTTACGCGCATAACGGGGAGGAGACCCAGTACTTC. Translation gives CASSYAHNGEETQYF.

The V gene is TRBV28, the J gene TRBJ2-4; perhaps TRBD1 as D (5 bases). Deletions cut 3 bases from V and 6 bases from J, with 9 bases between. The CDR3 has 13 residues. Germline-derived CDR1 and CDR2 are MDHEN and SYDVKM. This CDR3 reads CASSFGQGNIQYF. The CDR3 DNA reads as TGTGCCAGCAGTTTTGGGCAGGGAAACATTCAGTACTTC.

This chain connects TRBV2 to TRBJ1-6, with no clear D. Per the germline V gene, CDR1 is SNHLY and CDR2 is FYNNEI. CDR3 length: 14 amino acids. V lost 5 bases, J lost 7 bases, and 12 bases lay in between. CDR3 nucleotides: TGTGCCAGCAGTCTCGACCCCCGAAATTCACCCCTCCACTTT. Amino acids: CASSLDPRNSPLHF.

The V gene is TRBV30, the J gene TRBJ2-1; 7 bases map to TRBD1. This CDR3 is built from 13 residues. V was clipped by 8 bases and J by 8 bases; unmatched bases: 12. The germline V gene encodes CDR1 GTSNPN and CDR2 SVGIG (reference sequence). CDR3: CAGQRDRPDEQFF. The CDR3, as DNA: TGTGCCGGGCAAAGGGACAGACCTGATGAGCAGTTCTTC. Full variable domain (rest looked up from reference TRBV30 and TRBJ2-1): SQTIHQWPATLVQPVGSPLSLECTVEGTSNPNLYWYRQAAGRGLQLLFYSVGIGQISSEVPQNLSASRPQDRQFILSSKKLLLSDSGFYLCAGQRDRPDEQFFGPGTRLTVL.

This chain joins TRBV6-1 and TRBJ1-1; D is possibly TRBD1 (6 bases). Per the germline V gene, CDR1 is MNHNS and CDR2 is SASEGT. The CDR3 is 16 amino acids. Trimming shortened V by 1 base and J by 2 bases, and 14 bases separated the two germline ends. The CDR3 is CASSEGRGGINTEAFF. CDR3 DNA sequence: TGTGCCAGCAGTGAAGGCAGGGGTGGTATTAACACTGAAGCTTTCTTT.

The V call is TRBV18, the J call TRBJ2-7, with 13 bases fitting TRBD2. There are 15 residues in the CDR3. Germline V gene lookup returns CDR1 KGHSH and CDR2 LQKENI. The trim removed 2 bases at V and 4 bases at J, leaving 2 bases unmatched. DNA for the CDR3: TGTGCCAGCTCACCAACTAGCGGGGGGGTTTACGAGCAGTACTTC. Amino acids: CASSPTSGGVYEQYF. Combining the CDR3 with reference TRBV18 and TRBJ2-7 gives the whole variable domain NAGVMQNPRHLVRRRGQEARLRCSPMKGHSHVYWYRQLPEEGLKFMVYLQKENIIDESGMPKERFSAEFPKEGPSILRIQQVVRGDSAAYFCASSPTSGGVYEQYFGPGTRLTVT.

The chain combines TRBV24-1 with TRBJ2-5, with TRBD1 matching over 8 bases. Per the germline V gene, CDR1 is KGHDR and CDR2 is SFDVKD. The trim removed 3 bases at V and 5 bases at J, leaving 7 bases unmatched. CDR3 length: 15 amino acids. CDR3 nucleotide sequence: TGTGCCACCAGTGATCCCTGGACAGGGTCGGAGACCCAGTACTTC. It translates to CATSDPWTGSETQYF.

The chain links TRBV7-2 to TRBJ1-1; D is unclear. CDR1 is SGHTA and CDR2 is FQGNSA in the germline V gene. With 5 bases removed from V and 6 bases from J, the gap between germline ends came to 16 bases. This CDR3 spans 14 amino acids. CDR3 in amino acids: CASSAVGSVSEAFF. The CDR3 DNA reads TGTGCCAGCAGCGCCGTGGGATCCGTTTCTGAAGCTTTCTTT.

A remark on this clone: The identical CDR3 is also encoded by other nucleotide sequences in the sample. The rearrangement uses TRBV29-1 and TRBJ1-2; D remains unclear. This CDR3 contains 9 residues. V gave up 1 base and J gave up 8 bases, with 2 bases separating them. Germline-derived CDR1 and CDR2 are SQVTM and ANQGSEA. This chain's CDR3 is CSVEGGYTF. In DNA, the CDR3 is TGCAGCGTTGAAGGGGGCTACACCTTC.

The gene calls are TRBV5-4 and TRBJ1-2; TRBD1 agrees at 9 bases. In germline, CDR1 is SGHNT, CDR2 YYREEE (reference sequence). The CDR3 spans 15 residues. After removal of 4 bases from V and 6 bases from J, the junction contained 10 bases not matched to a gene. CDR3 residues: CASSIPDRGPDGYTF. DNA of the CDR3: TGTGCCAGCAGCATACCGGACAGGGGACCCGATGGCTACACCTTC.

The rearrangement links TRBV7-9 to TRBJ1-1, with TRBD1 matching over 10 bases. With 4 bases clipped from V and 5 bases from J, the junction kept 4 bases outside the gene matches. This CDR3 is built from 14 residues. The V gene's germline CDR1 is SEHNR and CDR2 FQNEAQ (reference sequence). The DNA of the CDR3 is TGTGCCAGCAGCTGGGGACAGGGGCGGACTGAAGCTTTCTTT. Its protein is CASSWGQGRTEAFF.

The chain couples TRBV4-1 to TRBJ1-6; D unclear. The CDR3 runs 16 residues. Trimming pared 1 base from V and 6 bases from J, leaving 13 bases between. Germline CDR1 and CDR2: MGHRA and YSYEKL. The CDR3 nucleotides are TGCGCCAGCAGCCAAGGAAGTGGAGGGATTAATTCACCCCTCCACTTT. This translates into CASSQGSGGINSPLHF.

J is TRBJ2-4 and V is TRBV9, with 9 bases that match TRBD2. CDR3 size: 15 residues. Looked up from germline, CDR1 is SGDLS and CDR2 is YYNGEE. V was clipped by 0 bases and J by 8 bases; unmatched bases: 6. CDR3 amino acids: CASSVGSGSLDIQYF. CDR3 bases: TGTGCCAGCAGCGTAGGTAGCGGGAGTTTGGACATTCAGTACTTC.

The chain recombines TRBV5-1 with TRBJ1-4; D is uncertain. Germline V CDR1 and CDR2: SGHRS, YFSETQ. CDR3 length: 16 residues. V lost 2 bases and J 0 bases, leaving 11 bases between the germline ends. The CDR3 sequence is CASSFRAAATNEKLFF. For the CDR3, the DNA is TGCGCCAGCAGCTTCCGGGCCGCAGCAACTAATGAAAAACTGTTTTTT.

The chain is built from TRBV6-1 and TRBJ2-7; TRBD1 agrees at 11 bases. This CDR3 is 16 amino acids long. CDR1 is MNHNS, CDR2 SASEGT, per germline. Trimming at V came to 4 bases and at J to 2 bases, leaving 7 bases not matched to a gene. The CDR3 loop reads CASSGTGGGRAYEQYF. The CDR3 bases are TGTGCCAGCAGTGGGACAGGGGGCGGGAGGGCCTACGAGCAGTACTTC.

This chain joins TRBV9 and TRBJ2-4; a possible D gene is TRBD1 (6 bases). The CDR3 is 12 residues long. Trimming removed 5 bases from V and 4 bases from J, with 7 bases in between. The germline CDR1 and CDR2 sequences are SGDLS and YYNGEE. The DNA for the CDR3 is TGTGCCAGCAGTGGACAGAAAAACATTCAGTACTTC. It is translated as CASSGQKNIQYF.

J is TRBJ1-4 and V is TRBV28, with D possibly being TRBD1 (6 bases). V shed 4 bases and J shed 3 bases, with 12 bases lying between them. The V gene's germline CDR1 is MDHEN and CDR2 SYDVKM. CDR3 length: 15 residues. CDR3 sequence: CASSSPTGPNEKLFF. The DNA for the CDR3 is TGTGCCAGCAGTTCGCCGACAGGACCTAATGAAAAACTGTTTTTT.

The chain uses TRBV5-5 and TRBJ2-7; TRBD2 matches 11 bases. The CDR3 sequence is 16 residues long. V dropped 0 bases and J dropped 4; count of bases not matched to a gene: 6. Germline CDR1 and CDR2: SGHKS and YYEKEE (reference sequence). CDR3 in DNA: TGTGCCAGCAGCTTGGAACTAGCGGGAGAAGGGTACGAGCAGTACTTC. It translates to CASSLELAGEGYEQYF.

The gene calls are TRBV19 and TRBJ2-6, with TRBD1 matching 8 bases. The V gene's germline CDR1 is LNHDA and CDR2 SQIVND (reference sequence). J lost 0 bases, V lost 5 bases, and 9 bases had no gene match. The CDR3 spans 18 residues. The CDR3 DNA is TGTGCCAGTAGTGCCTGGACAGGGTTTTACTCTGGGGCCAACGTCCTGACTTTC. Translating gives CASSAWTGFYSGANVLTF.

This clone was seen just once. The V call is TRBV3-1 (or the pseudogene TRBV3-2), the J call TRBJ2-6; D is possibly TRBD1 (5 bases). This CDR3 spans 18 amino acids. Germline V CDR1 and CDR2: LGHDT, YNNKEL (reference sequence). V lost 1 base, J lost 3 bases, and 16 bases lay in between. The DNA for the CDR3 is TGTGCCAGCAGCCAAGGAAGGGGCGTCCTAGGTGGGGCCAACGTCCTGACTTTC. Translating gives CASSQGRGVLGGANVLTF.

In this sample, this clone is medium-sized. This rearrangement joins TRBV6-2 or TRBV6-3 to TRBJ1-2; a possible D gene is TRBD1 (5 bases). CDR3 length: 13 amino acids. Germline CDR1 and CDR2: MNHEY and SVGEGT. V was clipped by 6 bases and J by 7 bases, with 15 bases between them. DNA for the CDR3: TGTGCCAGCAGCCCCTCGGGACCGGGTGGCTACACCTTC. Protein sequence: CASSPSGPGGYTF.

The CDR3 nucleotides are TGTGCCAGTAGTATGGTGGGCACAGATACGCAGTATTTT. Translated, it gives CASSMVGTDTQYF. The chain links TRBV19 to TRBJ2-3; D gene ambiguous. CDR1 and CDR2 (germline): LNHDA, SQIVND (reference sequence). Trimming removed 3 bases at V and 1 base at J, with 5 bases between. The CDR3 consists of 13 residues.

The chain employs TRBV18 and TRBJ2-2, with TRBD1 as a possible D gene (5 bases). The CDR3 spans 13 residues. Between the trimmed V and J ends, which lost 1 base and 6 bases, there was a span of 6 bases. The germline CDR1 and CDR2 sequences are KGHSH and LQKENI. The CDR3 coding sequence is TGTGCCAGCTCACCACTCAGGGCCGGGGAGCTGTTTTTT. Its protein product is CASSPLRAGELFF. Filled out from reference TRBV18 and TRBJ2-2, the complete variable domain reads NAGVMQNPRHLVRRRGQEARLRCSPMKGHSHVYWYRQLPEEGLKFMVYLQKENIIDESGMPKERFSAEFPKEGPSILRIQQVVRGDSAAYFCASSPLRAGELFFGEGSRLTVL.

The chain recombines TRBV6-5 with TRBJ1-6, with 8 bases fitting TRBD1. CDR3 length: 16 amino acids. V gave up 0 bases and J gave up 6 bases; unmatched junction bases: 4. CDR1 and CDR2 (germline): MNHEY, SVGAGI. CDR3 sequence: CASSYSAGQGNSPLHF. The CDR3 DNA is TGTGCCAGCAGTTACTCTGCCGGACAGGGTAATTCACCCCTCCACTTT.

J is TRBJ1-5 and V is TRBV4-1, with D possibly TRBD1 on 5 matching bases. This CDR3 region has 14 residues. Germline V gives CDR1 MGHRA, CDR2 YSYEKL. V lost 2 bases to trimming and J lost 11 bases, with 16 bases between them. This CDR3 reads CASSQNWGGQAQHF. The CDR3 coding sequence is TGCGCCAGCAGCCAAAACTGGGGCGGCCAGGCCCAGCATTTT.

V gene TRBV18 combines with J gene TRBJ1-3; D is perhaps TRBD1 (6 bases). CDR3 length: 15 amino acids. Germline CDR1 KGHSH, CDR2 LQKENI. V was cut by 4 bases and J by 4 bases, with 14 bases left in between. The CDR3 DNA follows: TGTGCCAGCTCACTGGAGAGGGGGTTCGGAAACACCATATATTTT. Amino acid sequence: CASSLERGFGNTIYF.